This TCR beta chain was observed in a study of T cells after yellow fever vaccination. Germline V lookup: CDR1 MNHEY, CDR2 SVGEGT. There are 14 residues in the CDR3. Between the trimmed V and J ends, which lost 7 bases and 3 bases, there was a span of 13 bases. This clonotype was seen only a few times. Its antigen is currently unknown. Notes on the study in general: Among all clonotypes, a small share was observed in both CD4 and CD8 compartments.

TCRdb reprocessed the 5' RACE reads with MiXCR, giving one entry per CDR3 protein. This table has hundreds of thousands of distinct CDR3 sequences, more than 3% appearing once. The chain employs TRBV6-2 or TRBV6-3 and TRBJ2-1, with D possibly TRBD2 on 5 matching bases. Sequencing used PBMCs, obtained on the day of the yellow fever booster vaccination. The receptor's source is a man between 18 and 29 years old who received the YFV17D yellow fever vaccine. CDR3 sequence: CASNEGLGYNEQFF. In nucleotides, the CDR3 is TGTGCCAGCAATGAGGGCCTGGGCTACAATGAGCAGTTCTTC.